The source of this T cell receptor beta chain is a study of cytomegalovirus exposure and HLA in healthy donors. Study-wide context: Early released data had 65 million to 100 million unique TCRs, all coming from HLA-typed donors.

On this clone itself: The antigen is undetermined.

General study points: Through in vitro validation, three CMV-associated chains were shown to be specific for CMV antigens. Researchers reported in a later analysis that common viral pathogens appeared linked to several top clusters.

PCR involved 60 Vbeta and 13 Jbeta primers. Sequenced by immunoSEQ multiplex PCR; TCRdb stores in-frame clones only, minus some. Among 150,000 to 200,000 clones, around four fifths were seen once, and the ten largest hold under 1.5%. Trimming removed 4 bases at V and 6 bases at J, with 9 bases between. The CDR3 is made up of 12 amino acids. The germline CDR1 and CDR2 sequences are MDHEN and SYDVKM. This TCR came from a woman aged 25 to 39 in good health and CMV-seronegative. The sample comprised PBMCs. This chain connects TRBV28 to TRBJ1-1; weak D call: TRBD1 (5 bases). As DNA, the CDR3 is TGTGCCAGCAGTTCCAGGGCGGCTGAAGCTTTCTTT. It yields the protein CASSSRAAEAFF.